A single count supports the clone carrying this TCR beta chain. Authors' methods: Reference gene primer amplification gave estimated nucleated cell counts. TCRdb's copy holds only in-frame clones and misses some; the assay was immunoSEQ multiplex PCR. Clone size and the V and J calls come from that table; the DNA yielded D and trimming. The repertoire consists of about 160,000 clones, with approximately 85% occurring once and the leading ten covering about 1.2%. The data were taken from a study of blood T cell repertoires in COVID-19. Looking at the study overall: Spain, Italy and the United States supplied samples that represented acute and convalescent COVID-19. T cells, B-cell-depleted T cells, or PBMCs provided the cDNA or gDNA that served as material.

The CDR3 contains 15 residues. The ends were cut back, 1 base at V and 6 bases at J, with 15 bases in the middle. Germline loops: CDR1 LNHDA, CDR2 SQIVND (reference sequence). The sequenced sample consisted of peripheral blood. This receptor was taken from a man between 60 and 75 years old who had recovered from COVID-19. This sequence joins TRBV19 and TRBJ1-1; no clear D. CDR3 amino acids: CASSIADYPPAEAFF. The DNA of the CDR3 is TGTGCCAGTAGTATAGCAGACTACCCACCAGCTGAAGCTTTCTTT.